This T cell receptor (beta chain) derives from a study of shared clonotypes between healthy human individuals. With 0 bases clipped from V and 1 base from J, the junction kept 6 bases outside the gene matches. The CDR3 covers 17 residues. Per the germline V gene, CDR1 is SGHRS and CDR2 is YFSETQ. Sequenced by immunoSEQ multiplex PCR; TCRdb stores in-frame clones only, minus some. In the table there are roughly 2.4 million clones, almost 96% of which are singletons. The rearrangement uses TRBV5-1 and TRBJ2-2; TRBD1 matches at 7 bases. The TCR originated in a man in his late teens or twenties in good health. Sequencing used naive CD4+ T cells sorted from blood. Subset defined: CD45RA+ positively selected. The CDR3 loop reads CASSLDPGQWNTGELFF. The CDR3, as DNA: TGCGCCAGCAGCTTGGATCCGGGACAGTGGAACACCGGGGAGCTGTTTTTT.